Below, 14 T cell receptor beta chains from the same sample are listed, as sequenced in a study of technical replicates of blood from several donors. TCRdb keeps only in-frame clones here, not all; method: immunoSEQ multiplex PCR. There are 66,000 or so clones in the sample; more than 75% occur only once, and about 4.6% lies in the top ten. Sample: PBMCs. The receptors stem from a human donor in good health. Some clones in this sample may be carry-over from other donors' samples.

The chain combines TRBV27 with TRBJ2-2; 14 nucleotides agree with TRBD2. The V and J ends lost 5 bases and 7 bases, in that order; junction bases with no gene match: 6. The germline CDR1 and CDR2 sequences are MNHEY and SMNVEV (reference sequence). The CDR3 is 16 amino acids. CDR3 sequence: CASSPGLAGDGGELFF. The CDR3 region has the DNA TGTGCCAGCAGTCCGGGACTAGCGGGAGATGGCGGGGAGCTGTTTTTT.

The J gene is TRBJ1-5, the V gene TRBV19; D unclear. Germline-derived CDR1 and CDR2 are LNHDA and SQIVND (reference sequence). V lost 3 bases and J 7 bases, leaving 10 bases between the germline ends. The CDR3 spans 13 residues. The CDR3 region has the DNA TGTGCCAGTAGTATTCGGAGCGAGCAGCCCCAGCATTTT. Protein: CASSIRSEQPQHF. Variable domain in full (rest from reference TRBV19 and TRBJ1-5): DGGITQSPKYLFRKEGQNVTLSCEQNLNHDAMYWYRQDPGQGLRLIYYSQIVNDFQKGDIAEGYSVSREKKESFPLTVTSAQKNPTAFYLCASSIRSEQPQHFGDGTRLSIL.

The chain has TRBV11-3 and TRBJ2-1, with a weak D call TRBD1 (5 bases). Germline V gene lookup returns CDR1 SGHNT and CDR2 YENEEA. This CDR3 has 17 residues. The V and J ends lost 5 bases and 1 base respectively, with 18 bases between them. The CDR3, as DNA: TGTGCCAGCAGCCCTCGCAAGGGGTCACCGTCCTACAATGAGCAGTTCTTC. Protein sequence: CASSPRKGSPSYNEQFF.

This chain connects TRBV30 to TRBJ2-1; 8 bases fit TRBD2. This CDR3 region has 15 residues. V lost 0 bases and J lost 3; bases outside the gene matches: 4. In germline, CDR1 is GTSNPN, CDR2 SVGIG (reference sequence). The CDR3 coding sequence is TGTGCCTGGAGTGTGAAGACTAGCGACTACAATGAGCAGTTCTTC. Its protein is CAWSVKTSDYNEQFF.

This rearrangement joins TRBV7-3 to TRBJ1-2; D unresolved. Per germline, CDR1 SGHTA and CDR2 FQGTGA. CDR3 length equals 14 residues. The V and J ends lost 3 bases and 4 bases respectively, with 12 bases between them. The chain's CDR3 is CASSFARGGYGYTF. CDR3 nucleotides: TGTGCCAGCAGCTTCGCACGCGGCGGCTATGGCTACACCTTC.

The table lists this clone with a count of one. The chain is built from TRBV5-8 and TRBJ1-4; D is unclear. This CDR3 has 15 amino acids. Germline V gene data show CDR1 as SGHTS and CDR2 as YDEGEE. The germline V and J ends were trimmed by 4 bases and 5 bases, with 15 bases remaining between them. In DNA form, the CDR3 reads TGTGCCAGCAGCCTACTTAGCGGCGGGAATGAAAAACTGTTTTTT. This codes for CASSLLSGGNEKLFF.

V is TRBV19 and J is TRBJ2-5, with 7 bases fitting TRBD1. V was pared by 6 bases and J by 3 bases, with 7 bases of the junction left unmatched. Per germline, CDR1 LNHDA and CDR2 SQIVND (reference sequence). This CDR3 spans 14 amino acids. As DNA, the CDR3 is TGTGCCAGTAGCACTACAGGGGCCGAAGAGACCCAGTACTTC. It translates to CASSTTGAEETQYF.

DNA of the CDR3: TGTGCCAGCAGCTCCGTGACTAGCGGGAGGCCTAGCTCCTACGAGCAGTACTTC. It yields the protein CASSSVTSGRPSSYEQYF. V and J are TRBV11-2 and TRBJ2-7; 13 bases line up with TRBD2. With 4 bases clipped from V and 0 bases from J, the junction kept 9 bases outside the gene matches. This CDR3 has 18 residues. Germline V gene sequence: CDR1 SGHAT, CDR2 FQNNGV.

The chain couples TRBV5-4 to TRBJ2-7, with 9 bases lining up with TRBD1. Per germline, CDR1 SGHNT and CDR2 YYREEE (reference sequence). This CDR3 contains 15 residues. J lost 1 base, V lost 4 bases, and 6 bases had no gene match. CDR3 sequence: CASSATGGRSYEQYF. Here the CDR3 DNA reads TGTGCCAGCAGCGCCACAGGGGGCAGGTCCTACGAGCAGTACTTC.

The chain uses TRBV6-5 and TRBJ1-1; D is possibly TRBD1 (6 bases). Deletions cut 6 bases from V and 6 bases from J, with 17 bases between. Germline V CDR1 and CDR2: MNHEY, SVGAGI. There are 14 residues in the CDR3. CDR3 sequence (DNA): TGTGCCAGCAGAAACAGGGTATCGGATTCTGAAGCTTTCTTT. Its protein product is CASRNRVSDSEAFF.

The genes are TRBV2 and TRBJ1-1; D gene unclear. The V end lost 5 bases, the J end lost 0 bases, and 7 bases lay between the germline ends. Per germline, CDR1 SNHLY and CDR2 FYNNEI. The CDR3 has 13 amino acids. The CDR3 DNA sequence: TGTGCCAGCAGTCTTACACTGAACACTGAAGCTTTCTTT. Translation gives CASSLTLNTEAFF. The variable domain in full, with the rest retrieved from reference TRBV2 and TRBJ1-1, is EPEVTQTPSHQVTQMGQEVILRCVPISNHLYFYWYRQILGQKVEFLVSFYNNEISEKSEIFDDQFSVERPDGSNFTLKIRSTKLEDSAMYFCASSLTLNTEAFFGQGTRLTVV.

This chain uses TRBV10-1 with TRBJ2-1; tentative D call: TRBD2 (6 bases). This CDR3 region has 13 residues. Germline V CDR1 and CDR2: WNHNN, SYGVQD (reference sequence). Trimming took off 8 bases at V and 6 bases at J, with 14 bases between the two ends. In nucleotides, the CDR3 is TGCGCCAGCCTTGCCAGCGGGCGCAATGAGCAGTTCTTC. Protein product: CASLASGRNEQFF.

J is TRBJ2-4 and V is TRBV6-1; TRBD1 matches at 8 bases. The CDR3 extends over 15 amino acids. Looked up from germline, CDR1 is MNHNS and CDR2 is SASEGT. The junction had 8 bases not matched to a gene; V was cut back by 6 bases and J by 4 bases. CDR3 protein: CASRDRVLRKNIQYF. In DNA, the CDR3 is TGTGCCAGCAGGGACAGGGTTCTTAGAAAAAACATTCAGTACTTC.

This sequence joins TRBV7-2 and TRBJ2-3; 7 bases align to TRBD2. The CDR3 totals 14 residues. CDR1 and CDR2 (germline): SGHTA, FQGNSA. The J segment lost 2 bases and the V segment lost 3 bases, leaving 2 bases of the junction unmatched. CDR3 loop: CASSLGGFTDTQYF. CDR3 in DNA: TGTGCCAGCAGCTTGGGAGGGTTCACAGATACGCAGTATTTT.